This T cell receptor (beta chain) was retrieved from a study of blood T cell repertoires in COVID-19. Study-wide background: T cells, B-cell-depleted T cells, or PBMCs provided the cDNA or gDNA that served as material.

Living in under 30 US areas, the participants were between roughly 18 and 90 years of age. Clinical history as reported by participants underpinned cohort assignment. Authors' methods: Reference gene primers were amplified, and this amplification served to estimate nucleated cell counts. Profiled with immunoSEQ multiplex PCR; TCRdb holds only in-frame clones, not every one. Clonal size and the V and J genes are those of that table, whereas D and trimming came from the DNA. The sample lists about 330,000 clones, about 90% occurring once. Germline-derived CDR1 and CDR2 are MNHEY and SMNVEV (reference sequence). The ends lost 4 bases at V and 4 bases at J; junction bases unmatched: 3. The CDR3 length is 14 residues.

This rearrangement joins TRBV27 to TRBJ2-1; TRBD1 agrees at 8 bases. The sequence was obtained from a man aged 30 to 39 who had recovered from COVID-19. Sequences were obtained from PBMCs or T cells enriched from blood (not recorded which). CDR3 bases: TGTGCCAGCAGTTCAGGGGGCGCTTACAATGAGCAGTTCTTC. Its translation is CASSSGGAYNEQFF.